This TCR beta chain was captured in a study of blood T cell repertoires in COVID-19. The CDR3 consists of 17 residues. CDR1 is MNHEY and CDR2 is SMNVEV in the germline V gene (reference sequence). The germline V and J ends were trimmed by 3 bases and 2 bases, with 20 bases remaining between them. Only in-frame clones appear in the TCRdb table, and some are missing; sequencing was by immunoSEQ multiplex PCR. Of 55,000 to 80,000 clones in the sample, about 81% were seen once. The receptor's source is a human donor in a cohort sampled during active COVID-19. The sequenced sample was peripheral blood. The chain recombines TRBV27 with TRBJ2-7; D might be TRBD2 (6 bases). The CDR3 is CASSFQGRLGLPYEQYF. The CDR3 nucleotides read TGTGCCAGCAGTTTCCAGGGTAGACTAGGATTACCCTACGAGCAGTACTTC.